The 9 T cell receptor beta chains in this list originate from one sample, sequenced in a study of blood T cell repertoires in COVID-19. Sequenced by immunoSEQ multiplex PCR; TCRdb stores in-frame clones only, minus some. The sample lists about 210,000 clones; roughly 80% were seen once. Sample: peripheral blood. All receptors derive from an elderly woman with COVID-19, enrolled during active disease.

The chain couples TRBV5-1 to TRBJ2-1; D gene unclear. There are 14 residues in the CDR3. Germline V lookup: CDR1 SGHRS, CDR2 YFSETQ. V lost 1 base to trimming and J lost 9 bases, with 14 bases between them. The CDR3 region is CASSLPTLVGEQFF. CDR3 coding DNA: TGCGCCAGCAGCTTGCCCACATTGGTTGGTGAGCAGTTCTTC. Drawing the rest from reference TRBV5-1 and TRBJ2-1, the complete variable domain is KAGVTQTPRYLIKTRGQQVTLSCSPISGHRSVSWYQQTPGQGLQFLFEYFSETQRNKGNFPGRFSGRQFSNSRSEMNVSTLELGDSALYLCASSLPTLVGEQFFGPGTRLTVL.

Written as DNA, the CDR3 is TGTGCCAGCAGCCCAGGGGTTGAAGCTTTCTTT. This translates into CASSPGVEAFF. This chain uses TRBV12-3 or TRBV12-4 with TRBJ1-1; D is perhaps TRBD1 (6 bases). V was clipped by 6 bases and J by 7 bases, with 9 bases between them. The CDR3 contains 11 residues.

The chain couples TRBV29-1 to TRBJ2-7, with D hard to call. Looked up from germline, CDR1 is SQVTM and CDR2 is ANQGSEA. This CDR3 contains 13 residues. V gave up 4 bases and J gave up 2 bases, with 12 bases separating them. The DNA of the CDR3 is TGCAGCGTTGGTGAACAGCAAGCCTACGAGCAGTACTTC. Translation: CSVGEQQAYEQYF.

This clone showed up just a few times. The chain has TRBV19 and TRBJ1-2; D is ambiguous. This CDR3 comprises 16 residues. The germline V gene encodes CDR1 LNHDA and CDR2 SQIVND (reference sequence). V was cut by 6 bases and J by 5 bases, with 22 bases left in between. The CDR3 region is CASSLGGEPALYGYTF. The CDR3, as DNA: TGTGCCAGTAGCTTGGGAGGAGAACCGGCTCTTTATGGCTACACCTTC.

The rearrangement uses TRBV7-6 and TRBJ1-6; 11 bases agree with TRBD1. This CDR3 is 15 amino acids long. Unmatched junction bases numbered 2, after V lost 1 base and J lost 9 bases. The V gene's germline CDR1 is SGHVS and CDR2 FNYEAQ. DNA for the CDR3: TGTGCCAGCAGCTTAGGGACAGGGGGCCTTTCACCCCTCCACTTT. This codes for CASSLGTGGLSPLHF.

V is TRBV7-3 and J is TRBJ2-5; no clear D. The CDR3 length is 14 residues. CDR1 is SGHTA, CDR2 FQGTGA, per germline. Deletions cut 5 bases from V and 5 bases from J, with 15 bases between. The DNA for the CDR3 is TGTGCCAGCAGCCCCGCGGCCGGGTACGAGACCCAGTACTTC. This codes for CASSPAAGYETQYF.

The rearrangement uses TRBV5-6 and TRBJ1-2; 10 bases agree with TRBD1. The ends lost 4 bases at V and 14 bases at J; junction bases unmatched: 5. CDR1 SGHDT and CDR2 YYEEEE come from the germline V gene. The CDR3 has 11 residues. The CDR3 coding sequence is TGTGCCAGCAGCCGGACAGGGGGTCAAACCTTC. Protein: CASSRTGGQTF.

The V gene is TRBV6-5, the J gene TRBJ2-2, with D perhaps TRBD1 (6 bases). Trimming pared 7 bases from V and 4 bases from J, leaving 16 bases between. Germline-derived CDR1 and CDR2 are MNHEY and SVGAGI. CDR3 size: 15 residues. As DNA, the CDR3 is TGTGCCAGCAAGGAACAGGGAGAGTCCACCGGGGAGCTGTTTTTT. Encoded protein: CASKEQGESTGELFF.

CDR3 protein: CASSLSGGTEAFF. DNA for the CDR3: TGTGCCAGCAGTTTATCCGGGGGCACTGAAGCTTTCTTT. The chain couples TRBV27 to TRBJ1-1; D might be TRBD1 (5 bases). CDR1 is MNHEY, CDR2 SMNVEV, per germline (reference sequence). This CDR3 comprises 13 residues. V lost 0 bases, J lost 4 bases, and 6 bases lay in between.